This section outlines one TCR beta chain sequence together with its context. Its matching antigen is unknown. This sample was included in a study of cytomegalovirus exposure and HLA in healthy donors. Overall study context: The same platform as the approximately 640 first-cohort repertoires was used for the 95 to 150 validation repertoires, a later analysis reported. The study, taken as a whole, reports: It was fewer than 200 TCR beta chains that were listed as cytomegalovirus-associated. Rare sequences made up most TCRs, while some public TCRs were found in many donors. Cytomegalovirus status was reportedly diagnosed by the classifier with high specificity and sensitivity.

The V end was cut by 6 bases, the J end by 0 bases, with 11 bases between. CDR1 and CDR2 (germline): SNHLY, FYNNEI. The CDR3 extends over 14 amino acids. This table comes from immunoSEQ multiplex PCR, and its TCRdb copy is limited to in-frame clones, with some not included. The data hold some 120,000 clones, with 89% observed a single time. J is TRBJ1-1 and V is TRBV2; a possible D gene is TRBD1 (6 bases). The sequence was obtained from a woman between 18 and 29 years old in good health and CMV-seronegative. The sequenced sample was PBMCs. This chain's CDR3 is CASRVGAMNTEAFF. The CDR3 coding sequence is TGTGCCAGCAGGGTGGGGGCCATGAACACTGAAGCTTTCTTT.